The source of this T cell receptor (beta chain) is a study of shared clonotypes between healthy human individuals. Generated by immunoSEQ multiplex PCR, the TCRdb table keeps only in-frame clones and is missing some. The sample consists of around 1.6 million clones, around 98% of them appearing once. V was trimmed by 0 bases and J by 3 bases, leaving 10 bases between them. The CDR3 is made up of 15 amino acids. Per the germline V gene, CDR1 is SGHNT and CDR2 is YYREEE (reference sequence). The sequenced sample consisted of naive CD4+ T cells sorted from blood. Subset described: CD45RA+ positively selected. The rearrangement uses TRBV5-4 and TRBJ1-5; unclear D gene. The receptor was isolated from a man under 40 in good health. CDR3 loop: CASSLDAGNNQPQHF. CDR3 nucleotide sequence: TGTGCCAGCAGCTTGGATGCGGGAAACAATCAGCCCCAGCATTTT.